Listed here is a single T cell receptor (beta chain). Profiling relied on immunoSEQ multiplex PCR, and the TCRdb table lists in-frame clones only, not all of them. The profile shows about 18,000 clones, about 28% of them singletons. Germline V lookup: CDR1 SGDLS, CDR2 YYNGEE. Trimming took 5 bases from V and 5 from J; bases not matched to a gene: 7. The CDR3 is made up of 15 amino acids. The record originates from a study of sequential checkpoint blockade in melanoma. Study details: Patients were randomized 1:1 to nivolumab-then-ipilimumab or ipilimumab-then-nivolumab first-line. Under 25 patients had matched tumor biopsies before treatment and at week 13 after nivolumab or ipilimumab alone. 91 pretreatment tumor DNA samples were TCRβ immunosequenced.

Treatment in this sample: randomized to nivolumab then ipilimumab (arm A) or the reverse (arm B). The chain combines TRBV9 with TRBJ2-3, with 11 bases matching TRBD2. This receptor was identified in a human donor with melanoma. The material was tumor tissue (inferred from file names), obtained from a patient given nivolumab and ipilimumab in sequence. The chain's CDR3 is CASRFGLAGGDTQYF. The CDR3 coding sequence is TGTGCCAGCAGGTTCGGTCTAGCGGGAGGAGATACGCAGTATTTT.